The rows below give T cell receptor beta chains drawn from one sample of a study of graft-versus-host responses after intestinal transplantation. The antigens these receptors bind are not known. Here immunoSEQ multiplex PCR was the method, and the copy in TCRdb shows in-frame clones only, minus some. The sample holds 85,000 to 100,000 clones, around 93% seen once. This specimen consisted of unstimulated CD8+ T cells sorted from spleen or lymph node cells, obtained before transplant. The source is a human donor who was the organ donor for an intestinal transplant. CDR3s include the opening cysteine and the closing phenylalanine or tryptophan. D genes are given only for firm matches. Clone size is stated in some rows and not others, as once, few, many or a class when expanded.

>TRBJ2-5|NA|TRBV7-9|NA
CASSTPSFDGTQYF
TGTGCCAGCAGCACCCCTAGTTTTGATGGGACCCAGTACTTC
>TRBJ2-7|NA|TRBV13|NA
CASSLGAYEQYF
TGTGCCAGCAGCTTAGGCGCCTACGAGCAGTACTTC
>TRBJ2-7|NA|TRBV11-2|NA
CASSFADENNEQYF
TGTGCCAGCAGCTTTGCCGATGAGAATAACGAGCAGTACTTC
>TRBJ1-1|NA|TRBV7-8|NA
CASSPGIGTEAFF
TGTGCCAGCAGCCCGGGGATAGGCACTGAAGCTTTCTTT
>TRBJ1-1|TRBD1|TRBV6-5|NA
CASSPGGERTEAFF
TGTGCCAGCAGTCCAGGGGGCGAGCGGACTGAAGCTTTCTTT
>TRBJ2-5|TRBD2|TRBV7-3|NA
CASSLTSGGQETQYF
TGTGCCAGCAGCTTGACTAGCGGGGGGCAAGAGACCCAGTACTTC
>TRBJ2-3|NA|TRBV27|NA
CASNPPDGGTDTQYF
TGTGCCAGCAACCCCCCCGACGGGGGCACAGATACGCAGTATTTT
>TRBJ1-1|NA|TRBV6-1|NA
CASSEGGVNTEAFF
TGTGCCAGCAGTGAAGGGGGGGTGAACACTGAAGCTTTCTTT
>TRBJ2-1|TRBD2|TRBV13|once
CASSLGLGGVDNEQFF
TGTGCCAGCAGCTTAGGCCTGGGGGGGGTTGACAATGAGCAGTTCTTC
>TRBJ2-3|NA|TRBV2|NA
CASSEWRGVPDTQYF
TGTGCCAGCAGTGAGTGGAGGGGAGTCCCAGATACGCAGTATTTT
>TRBJ2-1|TRBD1|TRBV9|NA
CASSPGTGAGYNEQFF
TGTGCCAGCAGCCCCGGGACAGGGGCCGGATACAATGAGCAGTTCTTC
>TRBJ1-2|NA|TRBV7-8|NA
CASSLGAGRDGYTF
TGTGCCAGCAGCTTAGGGGCGGGAAGGGACGGCTACACCTTC
>TRBJ1-1|TRBD1|TRBV30|NA
CAWNTGGMNTEAFF
TGTGCCTGGAACACAGGGGGGATGAACACTGAAGCTTTCTTT
>TRBJ2-4|NA|TRBV27|NA
CASSFNPGSGNIQYF
TGTGCCAGCAGTTTTAATCCTGGTAGCGGAAACATTCAGTACTTC
>TRBJ2-1|TRBD2|TRBV9|NA
CASSVGGGRANEQFF
TGTGCCAGCAGCGTAGGTGGCGGGAGGGCCAATGAGCAGTTCTTC